The 31 T cell receptor beta chains presented below share a single source sample, sequenced in a study of T cell repertoires in cytomegalovirus infection. From the reads, TCRdb called clonotypes with MiXCR, one entry per CDR3 protein. The data hold more than 400,000 distinct CDR3 sequences, with more than 20% observed a single time. Sequencing was done on a sample of PBMCs. The receptors stem from a human donor in good health (CMV status not recorded). Some clones in this sample may be carry-over from other donors' samples.

This chain connects TRBV18 to TRBJ1-2, with TRBD1 matching over 9 bases. Unmatched junction bases numbered 7, after V lost 6 bases and J lost 2 bases. Germline values: CDR1 KGHSH, CDR2 LQKENI. This CDR3 has 15 residues. In DNA, the CDR3 is TGTGCCAGCTCCTCACGGACAGGGGACAACTATGGCTACACCTTC. Its translation is CASSSRTGDNYGYTF. Using reference TRBV18 and TRBJ1-2 for the parts outside the CDR3, the full variable domain is NAGVMQNPRHLVRRRGQEARLRCSPMKGHSHVYWYRQLPEEGLKFMVYLQKENIIDESGMPKERFSAEFPKEGPSILRIQQVVRGDSAAYFCASSSRTGDNYGYTFGSGTRLTVV.

This clonotype was observed a handful of times. The chain joins TRBV20-1 to TRBJ2-3; D may correspond to TRBD1 or TRBD2 (5 bases each). V shed 4 bases and J shed 0 bases, with 11 bases lying between them. Germline loops: CDR1 DFQATT, CDR2 SNEGSKA (reference sequence). This CDR3 is built from 14 residues. Here the CDR3 reads CSATGASSTDTQYF. CDR3 in DNA: TGCAGTGCTACCGGGGCCAGTAGCACAGATACGCAGTATTTT.

This clonotype was counted many times. This CDR3 is CASSLFSGMRGYTF. DNA of the CDR3: TGTGCCAGCAGCTTATTTTCGGGGATGAGGGGCTACACCTTC. This chain uses TRBV7-2 with TRBJ1-2, with no clear D. CDR3 length equals 14 residues. With 2 bases removed from V and 8 bases from J, the gap between germline ends came to 15 bases. Per the germline V gene, CDR1 is SGHTA and CDR2 is FQGNSA.

This clonotype has at least ten counts. The V gene is TRBV7-8, the J gene TRBJ2-5; no clear D gene. Germline V gives CDR1 SGHVS, CDR2 FQNEAQ. V was pared by 5 bases and J by 5 bases, with 15 bases between. The CDR3 has 14 residues. CDR3 sequence: CASSPPTTMETQYF. The CDR3 DNA reads as TGTGCCAGCAGCCCCCCCACGACGATGGAGACCCAGTACTTC. Full variable domain (missing parts from reference TRBV7-8 and TRBJ2-5): GAGVSQSPRYKVAKRGQDVALRCDPISGHVSLFWYQQALGQGPEFLTYFQNEAQLDKSGLPSDRFFAERPEGSVSTLKIQRTQQEDSAVYLCASSPPTTMETQYFGPGTRLLVL.

The gene calls are TRBV4-3 and TRBJ2-1; 12 bases are a match to TRBD2. Germline loops: CDR1 LGHNA, CDR2 YSLEER. The J segment lost 8 bases and the V segment lost 6 bases, leaving 14 bases of the junction unmatched. The CDR3 loop spans 17 amino acids. CDR3: CASSQRTTSGRSDEQFF. In DNA form, the CDR3 reads TGCGCCAGCAGTCAAAGAACCACTAGCGGGAGGAGCGATGAGCAGTTCTTC.

The V call is TRBV12-3 or TRBV12-4, the J call TRBJ1-2, with a tentative D call TRBD1 (6 bases). The CDR3 is made up of 16 amino acids. V gave up 3 bases and J gave up 3 bases, with 17 bases separating them. The CDR3 sequence is CASSFWPGGADYGYTF. The CDR3, as DNA: TGTGCCAGCAGTTTCTGGCCTGGGGGCGCCGACTATGGCTACACCTTC.

The chain links TRBV2 to TRBJ2-1, with 10 positions matching TRBD2. J lost 6 bases, V lost 2 bases, and 4 bases had no gene match. The length of the CDR3 is 15 residues. Per the germline V gene, CDR1 is SNHLY and CDR2 is FYNNEI. The CDR3 region is CASSERLAGVNEQFF. CDR3 bases: TGTGCCAGCAGTGAAAGGCTAGCGGGAGTCAATGAGCAGTTCTTC. Full variable domain (remainder filled in from reference TRBV2 and TRBJ2-1): EPEVTQTPSHQVTQMGQEVILRCVPISNHLYFYWYRQILGQKVEFLVSFYNNEISEKSEIFDDQFSVERPDGSNFTLKIRSTKLEDSAMYFCASSERLAGVNEQFFGPGTRLTVL.

This clonotype was detected many times. The chain links TRBV7-2 to TRBJ1-5; D remains unclear. CDR3 length: 13 residues. In germline, CDR1 is SGHTA, CDR2 FQGNSA. Trimming left V 5 bases short and J 9 bases short, with 14 bases between. The chain's CDR3 is CASSKSRAGPQHF. CDR3 sequence (DNA): TGTGCCAGCAGCAAAAGTCGAGCGGGGCCCCAGCATTTT.

This chain connects TRBV6-2 or TRBV6-3 to TRBJ2-1; 8 positions agree with TRBD2. The CDR3 has 13 residues. V lost 7 bases, J lost 9 bases, and 8 bases stayed unmatched. Germline V gene lookup returns CDR1 MNHEY and CDR2 SVGEGT. DNA of the CDR3: TGTGCCAGCAAAGGGAGCGGGAGAGGTGAGCAGTTCTTC. Protein product: CASKGSGRGEQFF.

This clonotype has ten or more counts. The J gene is TRBJ2-7, the V gene TRBV7-2; 7 bases agree with TRBD2. This CDR3 contains 15 residues. Germline V gene sequence: CDR1 SGHTA, CDR2 FQGNSA. V shed 5 bases and J 2 bases; nucleotides not matched to a gene: 9. CDR3 region: CASSGGSGSPYEQYF. The CDR3 nucleotides read TGTGCCAGCAGCGGTGGTAGCGGGTCCCCCTACGAGCAGTACTTC.

In its sample, this clonotype was seen a few times. The CDR3 DNA reads as TGTGCCAGCAGTGCCCGGGACGGTCCCTACGAGCAGTACGTC. Translation gives CASSARDGPYEQYV. The chain has TRBV6-1 and TRBJ2-7; D possibly uses TRBD1 or TRBD2 (5 bases each). The CDR3 totals 14 residues. Per the germline V gene, CDR1 is MNHNS and CDR2 is SASEGT. V dropped 4 bases and J dropped 2 bases, with 12 bases sitting between them.

Only a few counts were recorded for this clonotype. The genes are TRBV20-1 and TRBJ1-5, with TRBD1 identical over 7 bases. V was clipped by 5 bases and J by 2 bases; unmatched bases: 3. The CDR3 length is 13 residues. The germline V gene encodes CDR1 DFQATT and CDR2 SNEGSKA (reference sequence). The CDR3 region is CSACGQGNQPQHF. CDR3 DNA: TGCAGTGCTTGCGGACAGGGCAATCAGCCCCAGCATTTT.

This clonotype was recorded at least ten times. The chain joins TRBV7-8 to TRBJ2-5, with D hard to call. The CDR3 totals 14 residues. V gave up 5 bases and J gave up 5 bases, with 15 bases separating them. Germline CDR1 and CDR2: SGHVS and FQNEAQ. The CDR3 nucleotides are TGTGCCAGCAGCCCAAGGACCCCTAGGGAGACCCAGTACTTC. This sequence encodes CASSPRTPRETQYF.

The chain couples TRBV5-1 to TRBJ2-7; the D is unclear. This CDR3 region has 14 residues. From germline, CDR1 is SGHRS and CDR2 YFSETQ. Trimming took off 3 bases at V and 7 bases at J, with 17 bases between the two ends. The CDR3 bases are TGCGCCAGCAGCTCCCCTCTGAACTTGGGGGAGCAGTACTTC. Encoded protein: CASSSPLNLGEQYF.

This clonotype has only a few counts. The V gene is TRBV11-2, the J gene TRBJ1-2; TRBD1 aligns across 7 bases. V shed 5 bases and J 3 bases; nucleotides not matched to a gene: 6. The germline V gene has CDR1 SGHAT and CDR2 FQNNGV. This CDR3 has 14 amino acids. CDR3 bases: TGTGCCAGCAGCGCCATGACAGGGTACTATGGCTACACCTTC. Translating it yields CASSAMTGYYGYTF.

Concerning this clonotype: Relative to the germline gene, one junction end is altered; a read error may explain this. The V and J genes are TRBV9 and TRBJ2-6; no clear D gene. The CDR3 covers 15 residues. Germline-derived CDR1 and CDR2 are SGDLS and YYNGEE. The CDR3 loop reads CANSADISGANVLTF. The CDR3 DNA follows: TGTGCCAACAGCGCTGACATCTCTGGGGCCAACGTCCTGACTTTC. The variable domain in full, completed from reference TRBV9 and TRBJ2-6, reads DSGVTQTPKHLITATGQRVTLRCSPRSGDLSVYWYQQSLDQGLQFLIQYYNGEERAKGNILERFSAQQFPDLHSELNLSSLELGDSALYFCANSADISGANVLTFGAGSRLTVL.

The genes are TRBV6-2 or TRBV6-3 and TRBJ1-2, with D possibly being TRBD1 (6 bases). CDR1 is MNHEY and CDR2 is SVGEGT in the germline V gene. V gave up 6 bases and J gave up 6 bases, with 20 bases separating them. This CDR3 contains 15 residues. The CDR3 nucleotides read TGTGCCAGCAGGAACCCAGGGACATCAATGGATGGCTACACCTTC. Amino acid sequence: CASRNPGTSMDGYTF.

The J gene is TRBJ1-2, the V gene TRBV28, with TRBD1 as a possible D gene (5 bases). Between the trimmed V and J ends, which lost 1 base and 1 base, there was a span of 13 bases. The CDR3 is made up of 16 amino acids. CDR1 is MDHEN, CDR2 SYDVKM, per germline. The chain's CDR3 is CASSLYPPGGNYGYTF. Here the CDR3 DNA reads TGTGCCAGCAGTTTATATCCCCCGGGGGGTAACTATGGCTACACCTTC.

V is TRBV10-3 and J is TRBJ1-2; maybe TRBD1 (5 bases). The CDR3 contains 14 residues. The V gene lost 2 bases and the J gene lost 2 bases, with 9 bases spanning the gap. Germline loops: CDR1 ENHRY, CDR2 SYGVKD. CDR3 sequence: CAISEGTANYGYTF. The CDR3, as DNA: TGTGCCATCAGTGAGGGGACGGCGAACTATGGCTACACCTTC.

This clonotype came up many times. This sequence joins TRBV28 and TRBJ2-7; no clear D gene. V lost 3 bases and J 2 bases, leaving 11 bases between the germline ends. Looked up from germline, CDR1 is MDHEN and CDR2 is SYDVKM. This CDR3 region has 14 residues. The DNA of the CDR3 is TGTGCCAGCAGTTTCGCGGTGTCCCCCTACGAGCAGTACGTC. Protein sequence: CASSFAVSPYEQYV.

This clonotype was seen ten or more times. J is TRBJ2-3 and V is TRBV4-3; 8 bases agree with TRBD2. The CDR3 covers 14 residues. Losses at the gene ends were 1 base for V and 5 bases for J; bases not matched to a gene: 2. Per the germline V gene, CDR1 is LGHNA and CDR2 is YSLEER. CDR3 DNA sequence: TGCGCCAGCAGCCAAGCGGGAGGGCTAGATACGCAGTATTTT. Amino acid sequence: CASSQAGGLDTQYF.

This clonotype was seen at least ten times. V is TRBV20-1 and J is TRBJ2-5; 9 bases fit TRBD2. Germline V gene data show CDR1 as DFQATT and CDR2 as SNEGSKA (reference sequence). The CDR3 is 16 amino acids. V dropped 2 bases and J dropped 0; count of bases not matched to a gene: 7. The CDR3 is CSARPGLAFYQETQYF. CDR3 DNA: TGCAGTGCTAGACCCGGACTAGCGTTTTACCAAGAGACCCAGTACTTC.

This clonotype was recorded a few times. V is TRBV5-8 and J is TRBJ2-1, with D unclear. Trimming stripped 3 bases from V and 7 bases from J, with 8 bases between. Looked up from germline, CDR1 is SGHTS and CDR2 is YDEGEE. The CDR3 extends over 12 amino acids. CDR3 in DNA: TGTGCCAGCAGCTCACACCGAAATGAGCAGTTCTTC. Its protein is CASSSHRNEQFF.

The V and J genes are TRBV5-6 and TRBJ2-2, with D perhaps being TRBD1 or TRBD2 (6 bases each). The CDR3 extends over 19 amino acids. V lost 0 bases and J lost 4, with 22 bases in between. Germline CDR1 and CDR2: SGHDT and YYEEEE. Here the CDR3 DNA reads TGTGCCAGCAGCTTGGTCGGGAGCGTACAGAAGGGGGGCACCGGGGAGCTGTTTTTT. Translating it yields CASSLVGSVQKGGTGELFF.

Only a few counts were recorded for this clonotype. The chain uses TRBV7-2 and TRBJ2-7, with 12 bases matching TRBD2. Germline V gene data show CDR1 as SGHTA and CDR2 as FQGNSA. CDR3 length equals 15 residues. Losses at the gene ends were 3 bases for V and 3 bases for J; bases not matched to a gene: 3. The CDR3 DNA reads TGTGCCAGCAGCTTCGGACTAGCGGGGAACTACGAGCAGTACTTC. It yields the protein CASSFGLAGNYEQYF.

This chain joins TRBV19 and TRBJ2-5; 11 bases are a match to TRBD2. The CDR3 length is 18 residues. Germline V gene lookup returns CDR1 LNHDA and CDR2 SQIVND (reference sequence). J gave up 5 bases and V 0 bases, and 11 bases lay outside the gene matches. CDR3 DNA sequence: TGTGCCAGTAGTATAGATCGGGTAGCGGGAGGGTTCGGCGAGACCCAGTACTTC. Residues: CASSIDRVAGGFGETQYF.

On this clonotype: A much bigger clone sits one base away, suggesting this may be a read error. V usage is TRBV7-4 and J usage is TRBJ2-1; D perhaps matches TRBD2 (5 bases). In germline, CDR1 is SGHVT, CDR2 SQSDAQ. The CDR3 covers 13 residues. CDR3 amino acids: CPSSFGLYNEQFF. The CDR3 DNA follows: TGTCCCAGCAGCTTTGGACTCTACAATGAGCAGTTCTTC.

This chain uses TRBV5-4 with TRBJ2-1; TRBD2 agrees at 10 bases. The CDR3 has 14 amino acids. Looked up from germline, CDR1 is SGHNT and CDR2 is YYREEE (reference sequence). With V trimmed by 1 base and J by 9 bases, 4 bases remained unmatched. CDR3 coding DNA: TGTGCCAGCAGCTTGACTAGCGGGAAGATTGAGCAGTTCTTC. Translated, it gives CASSLTSGKIEQFF.

Turning to this clonotype: Just one base apart from a much larger clone, this may be a read error. V usage is TRBV10-3 and J usage is TRBJ1-5, with D perhaps matching TRBD1 (6 bases). Germline values: CDR1 ENHRY, CDR2 SYGVKD. The CDR3 extends over 13 amino acids. This chain's CDR3 is CTISDEGDQPQHF. The CDR3 DNA follows: TGTACCATCAGTGATGAGGGGGATCAGCCCCAGCATTTT.

This clonotype was detected a few times. The V call is TRBV4-2, the J call TRBJ2-1, with D unresolved. This CDR3 comprises 16 residues. V lost 1 base to trimming and J lost 6 bases, with 16 bases between them. Germline assignment: CDR1 LGHNA and CDR2 YNFKEQ. The CDR3 sequence is CASSQGRAPSGNEQFF. CDR3 coding DNA: TGTGCCAGCAGCCAAGGTCGGGCACCCTCTGGCAATGAGCAGTTCTTC.

Comment on this clonotype: Being one base from a much bigger clone, this may be a read error. The chain carries TRBV7-2 and TRBJ1-1, with TRBD1 as a possible D gene (6 bases). V lost 11 bases and J lost 3, with 22 bases in between. The CDR3 has 15 amino acids. From germline, CDR1 is SGHTA and CDR2 FQGNSA. In DNA, the CDR3 is TGTGCCCGCACTAGGGGGGGGGGGCTCGACACTGAAGCTTTCTTT. Encoded protein: CARTRGGGLDTEAFF. Supplemented by reference TRBV7-2 and TRBJ1-1, the full variable domain reads GAGVSQSPSNKVTEKGKDVELRCDPISGHTALYWYRQSLGQGLEFLIYFQGNSAPDKSGLPSDRFSAERTGGSVSTLTIQRTQQEDSAVYLCARTRGGGLDTEAFFGQGTRLTVV.